One sample yielded the 7 T cell receptor beta chains listed below, sequenced in a study of T cells in localized non-small cell lung cancer. Here immunoSEQ multiplex PCR was the method, and the copy in TCRdb shows in-frame clones only, minus some. The sample yields tens of thousands of clones, roughly 90% seen once. The source material was peripheral blood, sampled before any cancer treatment. These receptors were obtained from a male donor aged 60 or over with stage I squamous cell lung carcinoma.

The V and J genes are TRBV9 and TRBJ2-3; 12 bases match TRBD2. CDR3 length: 16 residues. Per germline, CDR1 SGDLS and CDR2 YYNGEE. V dropped 0 bases and J dropped 1; count of bases not matched to a gene: 0. The CDR3 DNA follows: TGTGCCAGCAGCGTAGGACTAGCGGGAGGCACAGATACGCAGTATTTT. It codes for CASSVGLAGGTDTQYF.

The chain recombines TRBV27 with TRBJ1-2, with 9 bases aligning to TRBD1. The CDR3 length is 15 residues. V shed 3 bases, J shed 7 bases, and the junction held 9 bases outside the gene matches. CDR1 is MNHEY, CDR2 SMNVEV, per germline (reference sequence). CDR3 coding DNA: TGTGCCAGCAGTTTTAGCACAGGGGGCGCGGGTGGCTACACCTTC. As protein: CASSFSTGGAGGYTF.

The chain employs TRBV7-2 and TRBJ1-4, with D possibly TRBD1 on 5 matching bases. CDR3 length: 17 residues. In germline, CDR1 is SGHTA, CDR2 FQGNSA. Trimming shortened V by 5 bases and J by 0 bases, and 16 bases separated the two germline ends. CDR3 nucleotide sequence: TGTGCCAGCAGCCCCCGAGGCAGGGCCACAACTAATGAAAAACTGTTTTTT. This sequence encodes CASSPRGRATTNEKLFF.

The chain couples TRBV6-1 to TRBJ2-3; D gene uncertain. V lost 4 bases and J lost 7, with 15 bases in between. The CDR3 covers 14 residues. Germline values: CDR1 MNHNS, CDR2 SASEGT. The CDR3 DNA reads as TGTGCCAGCAGTGTTGCTGGGCTAGTTCATACGCAGTATTTT. This encodes CASSVAGLVHTQYF.

The CDR3 bases are TGTGCCAGCAGTGGGGGGAGGAACACCGGGGAGCTGTTTTTT. Protein sequence: CASSGGRNTGELFF. This chain uses TRBV9 with TRBJ2-2; D perhaps matches TRBD2 (6 bases). The V gene lost 5 bases and the J gene lost 1 base, with 9 bases spanning the gap. The CDR3 loop spans 14 amino acids. Germline V gene data show CDR1 as SGDLS and CDR2 as YYNGEE.

This clone was observed a single time. This chain uses TRBV6-6 with TRBJ1-3; 8 bases match TRBD1. Germline V gene sequence: CDR1 MNHNY, CDR2 SVGAGI (reference sequence). After removal of 5 bases from V and 4 bases from J, the junction contained 7 bases not matched to a gene. This CDR3 contains 15 residues. The CDR3 loop reads CASSASRDRGNTIYF. The DNA of the CDR3 is TGTGCCAGCAGTGCGTCCCGGGACAGGGGAAACACCATATATTTT.

In regard to this clone: This same CDR3 is encoded by further DNA sequences in the sample. This chain links TRBV19 with TRBJ2-1; D unclear. This CDR3 region has 12 residues. CDR1 LNHDA and CDR2 SQIVND come from the germline V gene (reference sequence). The V end was cut by 5 bases, the J end by 6 bases, with 8 bases between. The CDR3 DNA reads as TGTGCCAGTAGTGGCCCCCCCAATGAGCAGTTCTTC. This encodes CASSGPPNEQFF.